The 30 T cell receptor beta chains presented below share a single source sample, sequenced in a study of T cell responses to AZD1222 COVID-19 vaccine. Clones were read by immunoSEQ multiplex PCR, and TCRdb kept only the in-frame ones, dropping some. The profile shows approximately 150,000 clones, approximately 90% of them singletons. The sample consisted of peripheral blood, taken 28 days after the second AZD1222 dose. The receptors stem from an adult who received the AZD1222 COVID-19 vaccine.

This chain links TRBV2 with TRBJ1-5; TRBD1 matches at 8 bases. Losses at the gene ends were 2 bases for V and 5 bases for J; bases not matched to a gene: 11. The CDR3 is 17 amino acids. Germline V lookup: CDR1 SNHLY, CDR2 FYNNEI. CDR3 in amino acids: CASSEPFGRQGHQPQHF. The CDR3 nucleotides read TGTGCCAGCAGTGAACCGTTCGGGAGACAGGGGCATCAGCCCCAGCATTTT.

The rearrangement uses TRBV28 and TRBJ1-1; 10 positions match TRBD1. The germline gives CDR1 MDHEN, CDR2 SYDVKM. The ends lost 6 bases at V and 10 bases at J; junction bases unmatched: 8. The CDR3 covers 13 residues. The CDR3 DNA follows: TGTGCCAGCAGCGGGACAGGGGTCTGGCGAGCTTTCTTT. It encodes CASSGTGVWRAFF.

The genes are TRBV7-2 and TRBJ2-3, with TRBD2 matching over 11 bases. J gave up 5 bases and V 5 bases, and 3 bases lay outside the gene matches. This CDR3 contains 14 residues. The germline CDR1 and CDR2 sequences are SGHTA and FQGNSA. The CDR3 DNA is TGTGCCAGCAGCAAAGGACTAGCGGGAGATACGCAGTATTTT. It encodes CASSKGLAGDTQYF.

CDR3 region: CASSLAENTGELFF. In DNA form, the CDR3 reads TGTGCCAGCAGTCTAGCGGAGAACACCGGGGAGCTGTTTTTT. The rearrangement joins TRBV28 to TRBJ2-2; the match to TRBD2 covers 7 bases. Germline loops: CDR1 MDHEN, CDR2 SYDVKM. The CDR3 loop spans 14 amino acids. The V and J ends lost 5 bases and 1 base, in that order; junction bases with no gene match: 1.

This chain connects TRBV5-1 to TRBJ2-2; D unresolved. Germline V CDR1 and CDR2: SGHRS, YFSETQ. The germline V and J ends were trimmed by 0 bases and 1 base, with 7 bases remaining between them. The CDR3 totals 15 residues. The chain's CDR3 is CASSLVPGNTGELFF. DNA for the CDR3: TGCGCCAGCAGCTTGGTTCCAGGGAACACCGGGGAGCTGTTTTTT.

The V and J genes are TRBV5-6 and TRBJ2-1; D is perhaps TRBD2 (6 bases). The CDR3 consists of 13 residues. Germline CDR1 reads SGHDT; CDR2 reads YYEEEE. V was cut by 5 bases and J by 8 bases, with 14 bases left in between. CDR3 sequence (DNA): TGTGCCAGCAGTGAGGGACTCGGTGATGAGCAGTTCTTC. Translation: CASSEGLGDEQFF.

V usage is TRBV19 and J usage is TRBJ2-6; 7 nucleotides agree with TRBD1. The CDR3 sequence is 17 residues long. CDR1 is LNHDA and CDR2 is SQIVND in the germline V gene (reference sequence). Germline trimming cut 3 bases from V and 0 bases from J; bases unmatched to any gene: 5. The CDR3 DNA reads as TGTGCCAGTAGTATTTACAGGGGTCTCTCTGGGGCCAACGTCCTGACTTTC. It yields the protein CASSIYRGLSGANVLTF.

The chain recombines TRBV11-3 with TRBJ2-5, with 10 bases that match TRBD2. The CDR3 runs to 15 residues. J gave up 2 bases and V 5 bases, and 5 bases lay outside the gene matches. Germline assignment: CDR1 SGHNT and CDR2 YENEEA. The CDR3 DNA reads as TGTGCCAGCAGCAAAGCGGGGGGGCCTCAAGAGACCCAGTACTTC. Its protein is CASSKAGGPQETQYF.

The rearrangement uses TRBV19 and TRBJ1-5, with D uncertain. CDR1 is LNHDA and CDR2 is SQIVND in the germline V gene (reference sequence). This CDR3 is built from 12 residues. V was trimmed by 10 bases and J by 2 bases, leaving 9 bases between them. The CDR3: CATRPGNQPQHF. The CDR3 DNA follows: TGTGCCACCAGGCCGGGCAATCAGCCCCAGCATTTT.

This sequence joins TRBV7-2 and TRBJ1-2; unclear D gene. Germline V lookup: CDR1 SGHTA, CDR2 FQGNSA. This CDR3 has 15 amino acids. The ends were cut back, 2 bases at V and 1 base at J, with 11 bases in the middle. The chain's CDR3 is CASSLPGNFNYGYTF. Here the CDR3 DNA reads TGTGCCAGCAGCTTACCGGGGAACTTTAACTATGGCTACACCTTC.

DNA of the CDR3: TGTGCCACCAGCGGGGGAGCGGGATTCCTTTACGAGCAGTACTTC. Amino acids: CATSGGAGFLYEQYF. This chain joins TRBV15 and TRBJ2-7; 7 positions match TRBD2. The germline V gene has CDR1 LNHNV and CDR2 YYDKDF (reference sequence). The junction had 11 bases not matched to a gene; V was cut back by 5 bases and J by 4 bases. This CDR3 contains 15 residues.

V is TRBV4-2 and J is TRBJ2-3; 12 nucleotides align to TRBD2. CDR1 and CDR2 (germline): LGHNA, YNFKEQ. V lost 0 bases, J lost 0 bases, and 10 bases stayed unmatched. The CDR3 runs to 20 residues. CDR3 in DNA: TGTGCCAGCAGCCAAGAGGGGGCTAGCGGGAGGGCCGAGAGCACAGATACGCAGTATTTT. This translates into CASSQEGASGRAESTDTQYF.

In nucleotides, the CDR3 is TGTGCCAGCAGGCATGTAGCGGGCTACGGGGAGACCCAGTACTTC. Residues: CASRHVAGYGETQYF. The chain links TRBV7-2 to TRBJ2-5, with 7 bases identical to TRBD2. The CDR3 consists of 15 residues. Germline loops: CDR1 SGHTA, CDR2 FQGNSA. Germline trimming cut 6 bases from V and 5 bases from J; bases unmatched to any gene: 12. Filled out from reference TRBV7-2 and TRBJ2-5, the complete variable domain reads GAGVSQSPSNKVTEKGKDVELRCDPISGHTALYWYRQSLGQGLEFLIYFQGNSAPDKSGLPSDRFSAERTGGSVSTLTIQRTQQEDSAVYLCASRHVAGYGETQYFGPGTRLLVL.

This clone was recorded once. The gene calls are TRBV5-8 and TRBJ2-3; TRBD2 is a possible D gene (6 bases). Germline V CDR1 and CDR2: SGHTS, YDEGEE. This CDR3 has 16 residues. Trimming took 7 bases from V and 0 from J, leaving 18 bases between them. CDR3 coding DNA: TGTGCCAGCGGGAGACTAGGGTTTGCGAGCACAGATACGCAGTATTTT. It is translated as CASGRLGFASTDTQYF.

This chain uses TRBV27 with TRBJ2-7; D not certain. CDR3 length: 14 amino acids. V lost 5 bases to trimming and J lost 4 bases, with 15 bases between them. Per germline, CDR1 MNHEY and CDR2 SMNVEV (reference sequence). The CDR3 sequence is CASSLGSPAYEQYF. The CDR3 region has the DNA TGTGCCAGCAGTCTAGGTTCACCAGCTTACGAGCAGTACTTC.

The chain is built from TRBV4-1 and TRBJ1-1; D gene unclear. This CDR3 is built from 14 residues. Trimming removed 1 base from V and 6 bases from J, with 12 bases in between. Germline CDR1 reads MGHRA; CDR2 reads YSYEKL. As DNA, the CDR3 is TGCGCCAGCAGCCAAGGGCGAGATTCCCCTGAAGCTTTCTTT. Translating it yields CASSQGRDSPEAFF.

The rearrangement links TRBV9 to TRBJ1-1, with 9 bases identical to TRBD1. Germline V lookup: CDR1 SGDLS, CDR2 YYNGEE. Trimming cost V 3 bases and J 5 bases; bases outside gene matches: 5. The CDR3 runs to 14 residues. The CDR3 bases are TGTGCCAGCAGCGCCGGACAGGGGCGGACTGAAGCTTTCTTT. Residues: CASSAGQGRTEAFF.

The V call is TRBV7-3, the J call TRBJ2-7, with TRBD2 matching 15 bases. Germline-derived CDR1 and CDR2 are SGHTA and FQGTGA. This CDR3 is built from 19 residues. V shed 5 bases, J shed 4 bases, and the junction held 15 bases outside the gene matches. This CDR3 reads CASSASGQGLAGGPYEQYF. In DNA, the CDR3 is TGTGCCAGCAGCGCCTCCGGACAGGGACTAGCGGGGGGCCCTTACGAGCAGTACTTC. The full variable domain, in which reference TRBV7-3 and TRBJ2-7 provide the parts outside the CDR3, is GAGVSQTPSNKVTEKGKYVELRCDPISGHTALYWYRQSLGQGPEFLIYFQGTGAADDSGLPNDRFFAVRPEGSVSTLKIQRTERGDSAVYLCASSASGQGLAGGPYEQYFGPGTRLTVT.

This clone was recorded only once. This same CDR3 is encoded by further DNA sequences in the sample. The chain has TRBV2 and TRBJ1-5; 9 nucleotides line up with TRBD1. CDR1 is SNHLY, CDR2 FYNNEI, per germline. The CDR3 loop spans 15 amino acids. Germline trimming cut 5 bases from V and 0 bases from J; bases unmatched to any gene: 2. The CDR3 reads CASSLQGASNQPQHF. CDR3 bases: TGTGCCAGCAGTTTACAGGGGGCTAGCAATCAGCCCCAGCATTTT.

The rearrangement uses TRBV19 and TRBJ2-1; 10 bases are shared with TRBD2. The V gene's germline CDR1 is LNHDA and CDR2 SQIVND (reference sequence). V dropped 5 bases and J dropped 8; count of bases not matched to a gene: 9. The CDR3 length is 15 residues. The CDR3 is CASSVPSGSKDEQFF. CDR3 nucleotide sequence: TGTGCCAGTAGTGTCCCTAGCGGGAGTAAGGATGAGCAGTTCTTC.

This chain joins TRBV7-9 and TRBJ2-5; 8 bases map to TRBD1. CDR3 length: 15 amino acids. The J segment lost 2 bases and the V segment lost 0 bases, leaving 2 bases of the junction unmatched. From germline, CDR1 is SEHNR and CDR2 FQNEAQ (reference sequence). CDR3 sequence: CASSLARGPQETQYF. DNA of the CDR3: TGTGCCAGCAGCTTAGCCAGGGGGCCGCAAGAGACCCAGTACTTC.

A few counts support this clone. The genes are TRBV14 and TRBJ2-2, with 8 positions matching TRBD1. Germline lookup yields CDR1 SGHDN and CDR2 FVKESK. J gave up 4 bases and V 4 bases, and 8 bases lay outside the gene matches. CDR3 length: 16 amino acids. CDR3: CASSRRRGQGTGELFF. CDR3 sequence (DNA): TGTGCCAGCAGCCGCCGCAGGGGGCAGGGCACCGGGGAGCTGTTTTTT. Supplemented by reference TRBV14 and TRBJ2-2, the full variable domain reads EAGVTQFPSHSVIEKGQTVTLRCDPISGHDNLYWYRRVMGKEIKFLLHFVKESKQDESGMPNNRFLAERTGGTYSTLKVQPAELEDSGVYFCASSRRRGQGTGELFFGEGSRLTVL.

This rearrangement joins TRBV19 to TRBJ1-2; D possibly corresponds to TRBD1 (5 bases). CDR1 is LNHDA and CDR2 is SQIVND in the germline V gene (reference sequence). The CDR3 spans 13 residues. With 9 bases removed from V and 5 bases from J, the gap between germline ends came to 16 bases. The CDR3 sequence is CASAPQGPYGYTF. CDR3 coding DNA: TGTGCCAGCGCGCCCCAGGGTCCGTATGGCTACACCTTC.

The chain joins TRBV3-1 (or the pseudogene TRBV3-2) to TRBJ1-2, with D hard to call. Trimming took 1 base from V and 2 from J, leaving 8 bases between them. Germline V gene data show CDR1 as LGHDT and CDR2 as YNNKEL (reference sequence). The CDR3 spans 14 residues. The CDR3 nucleotides are TGTGCCAGCAGCCAAGTGAACGGGAACTATGGCTACACCTTC. Encoded protein: CASSQVNGNYGYTF.

The chain combines TRBV19 with TRBJ2-7; 9 positions agree with TRBD1. The CDR3 totals 17 residues. Losses at the gene ends were 3 bases for V and 4 bases for J; bases not matched to a gene: 13. Germline loops: CDR1 LNHDA, CDR2 SQIVND (reference sequence). The CDR3: CASSILPGQGTRYEQYF. CDR3 DNA: TGTGCCAGTAGTATTTTACCGGGACAGGGTACGAGATACGAGCAGTACTTC.

The CDR3 DNA reads TGTGCCAGCAGCACCTCTGGGGGACAGGGGAACACTGAAGCTTTCTTT. This encodes CASSTSGGQGNTEAFF. The chain joins TRBV7-2 to TRBJ1-1; 9 nucleotides agree with TRBD1. CDR3 length: 16 residues. J lost 1 base, V lost 5 bases, and 8 bases had no gene match. Looked up from germline, CDR1 is SGHTA and CDR2 is FQGNSA. The variable domain in full, completed from reference TRBV7-2 and TRBJ1-1, reads GAGVSQSPSNKVTEKGKDVELRCDPISGHTALYWYRQSLGQGLEFLIYFQGNSAPDKSGLPSDRFSAERTGGSVSTLTIQRTQQEDSAVYLCASSTSGGQGNTEAFFGQGTRLTVV.

This chain uses TRBV5-1 with TRBJ2-3, with D unclear. The germline V and J ends were trimmed by 4 bases and 11 bases, with 17 bases remaining between them. Germline V gene data show CDR1 as SGHRS and CDR2 as YFSETQ. This CDR3 comprises 13 residues. CDR3 sequence: CASSLGLPGGQYF. The DNA for the CDR3 is TGCGCCAGCAGCCTGGGCCTGCCGGGCGGGCAGTATTTT.

This sequence joins TRBV15 and TRBJ2-3; D might be TRBD1 or TRBD2, each matching 5 bases. V lost 6 bases and J lost 6, with 16 bases in between. From germline, CDR1 is LNHNV and CDR2 YYDKDF (reference sequence). The CDR3 covers 14 residues. The CDR3 spells CATRPRGPSDTQYF. CDR3 in DNA: TGTGCCACCAGGCCGAGGGGCCCGTCCGATACGCAGTATTTT. The full variable domain, rest sourced from reference TRBV15 and TRBJ2-3, is DAMVIQNPRYQVTQFGKPVTLSCSQTLNHNVMYWYQQKSSQAPKLLFHYYDKDFNNEADTPDNFQSRRPNTSFCFLDIRSPGLGDTAMYLCATRPRGPSDTQYFGPGTRLTVL.

The CDR3 is CASSPSGENIQYF. DNA of the CDR3: TGTGCCAGCAGCCCCTCAGGGGAAAACATTCAGTACTTC. V gene TRBV2 combines with J gene TRBJ2-4, with D perhaps matching TRBD1 (6 bases). Trimming removed 6 bases from V and 5 bases from J, with 11 bases in between. Germline V lookup: CDR1 SNHLY, CDR2 FYNNEI. This CDR3 contains 13 residues.

The V gene is TRBV11-2, the J gene TRBJ1-5, with D possibly matching TRBD1 (5 bases). V dropped 1 base and J dropped 0 bases, with 13 bases sitting between them. The CDR3 is made up of 17 amino acids. CDR1 and CDR2 from the germline V gene are SGHAT and FQNNGV. CDR3 loop: CASSLVGGPDSNQPQHF. The CDR3, as DNA: TGTGCCAGCAGCTTAGTTGGGGGACCGGATAGCAATCAGCCCCAGCATTTT.